The T cell receptor beta chain described here comes from a study of shared clonotypes between healthy human individuals. Study as a whole: The study drew on a couple of women and a few men aged 18 to 49 as donors.

The V gene's germline CDR1 is LNHDA and CDR2 SQIVND (reference sequence). The CDR3 extends over 15 amino acids. The V gene end was trimmed by 6 bases and the J gene end by 2 bases; junction bases not matched to a gene: 7. Notes on this clone: Its target is not known.

HIV-negative, healthy adults without recent acute infections or vaccinations were the donors. Each sample came from a Caucasian adult donor living in Nashville, Tennessee. The data were produced by immunoSEQ multiplex PCR, yet TCRdb's version contains in-frame clones alone and is incomplete. The data show about 2.4 million clones, approximately 93% seen once. Study conclusions and caveats: Richness estimates generally favored naive over memory subsets.

The chain employs TRBV19 and TRBJ2-5, with 9 bases that match TRBD1. Source material: naive CD4+ T cells from PBMCs. The sample's subset: CD45RA+ positively selected. The clonotype was recovered from a man between 18 and 35 years old in good health. Some clones in this sample may be carry-over from other donors' samples. CDR3 in DNA: TGTGCCAGTAGCCGATCCGGGACAGGGCAAGAGACCCAGTACTTC. Translation: CASSRSGTGQETQYF.